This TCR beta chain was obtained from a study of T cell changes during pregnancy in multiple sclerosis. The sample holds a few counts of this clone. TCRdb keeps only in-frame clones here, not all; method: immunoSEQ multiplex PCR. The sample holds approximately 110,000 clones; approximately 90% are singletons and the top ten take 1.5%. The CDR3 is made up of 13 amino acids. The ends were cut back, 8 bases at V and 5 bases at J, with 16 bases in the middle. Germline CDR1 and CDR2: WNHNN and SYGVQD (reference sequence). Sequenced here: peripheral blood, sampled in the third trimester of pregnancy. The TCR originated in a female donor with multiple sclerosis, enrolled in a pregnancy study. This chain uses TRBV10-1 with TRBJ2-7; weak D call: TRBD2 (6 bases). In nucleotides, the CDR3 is TGCGCCAGCTCAGGAGGGGTGTATGACGAGCAGTACTTC. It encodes CASSGGVYDEQYF.